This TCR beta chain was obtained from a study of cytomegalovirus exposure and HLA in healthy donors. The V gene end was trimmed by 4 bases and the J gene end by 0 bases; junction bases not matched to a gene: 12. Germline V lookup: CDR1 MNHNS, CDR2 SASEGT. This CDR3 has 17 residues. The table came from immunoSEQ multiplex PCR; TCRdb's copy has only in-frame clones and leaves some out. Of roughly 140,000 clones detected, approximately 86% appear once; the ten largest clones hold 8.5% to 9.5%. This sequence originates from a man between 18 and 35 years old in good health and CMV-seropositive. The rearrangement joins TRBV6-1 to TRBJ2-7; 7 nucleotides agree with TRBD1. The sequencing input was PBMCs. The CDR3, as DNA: TGTGCCAGCAGTGCGCTAATCGACAGGGCAAGCTCCTACGAGCAGTACTTC. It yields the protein CASSALIDRASSYEQYF.